Following are 30 T cell receptor beta chains from one sample sequenced in a study of blood T cells in healthy people across ages. With a J-beta primer mix and a sample-barcoded 5' primer, a second PCR ran about 6 to 11 cycles. From the 5' RACE reads, TCRdb called clonotypes with MiXCR, one entry per CDR3 protein. The sample holds some 560,000 distinct CDR3 sequences, about 27% seen once. These records were also assigned to another study, of T cells of mothers and their children.

The sample was blood. The receptors were gathered from a boy aged 2 to 10 in good health.

As for this clonotype: One end of the junction is discordant with germline, which a read error may explain. The CDR3 protein is CASSFSGGETEYF. Here the CDR3 DNA reads TGTGCCAGCAGCTTCAGCGGAGGGGAGACAGAGTACTTC. The rearrangement joins TRBV7-9 to TRBJ2-1; TRBD2 is a possible D gene (6 bases). The CDR3 loop spans 13 amino acids. Germline-derived CDR1 and CDR2 are SEHNR and FQNEAQ (reference sequence).

This clonotype was detected ten times or more. CDR3 nucleotide sequence: TGCGCCAGCAGCCAGGTAATTCGGGACGAAGAGTTCTTC. This gives the protein CASSQVIRDEEFF. The V gene is TRBV4-1, the J gene TRBJ2-1, with D possibly being TRBD1 or TRBD2 (5 bases each). The CDR3 consists of 13 residues. Germline V gives CDR1 MGHRA, CDR2 YSYEKL. V was pared by 3 bases and J by 14 bases, with 17 bases between.

The chain is built from TRBV27 and TRBJ1-2; 10 bases agree with TRBD1. There are 15 residues in the CDR3. Germline CDR1 is MNHEY and CDR2 is SMNVEV (reference sequence). The junction had 6 bases not matched to a gene; V was cut back by 3 bases and J by 5 bases. The CDR3 DNA reads as TGTGCCAGCAGTTTGATAGGGACAGGGGTTTATGGCTACACCTTC. Residues: CASSLIGTGVYGYTF.

The CDR3 region has the DNA TGTGCCAGCGACGTTCTAGCTTTAAATGAGCAGTTCTTC. Protein: CASDVLALNEQFF. The chain employs TRBV11-2 and TRBJ2-1, with a tentative D call TRBD2 (5 bases). The V end lost 8 bases, the J end lost 7 bases, and 15 bases lay between the germline ends. The CDR3 is 13 residues long. Germline V gene sequence: CDR1 SGHAT, CDR2 FQNNGV.

In DNA, the CDR3 is TGCAGCGTTGAATGGGAGAGCGGAGGGGCCGGGGACGAGCAGTTCTTC. It yields the protein CSVEWESGGAGDEQFF. The genes are TRBV29-1 and TRBJ2-1; a weak D match, TRBD2 (6 bases). Trimming stripped 2 bases from V and 10 bases from J, with 24 bases between. This CDR3 region has 16 residues. CDR1 is SQVTM, CDR2 ANQGSEA, per germline.

The chain links TRBV10-3 to TRBJ1-1; D uncertain. This CDR3 has 14 residues. Germline V gene lookup returns CDR1 ENHRY and CDR2 SYGVKD. V gave up 2 bases and J gave up 1 base, with 8 bases separating them. The CDR3, as DNA: TGTGCCATCAGTGAGGGGCAGGCGAACACTGAAGCTTTCTTT. Protein sequence: CAISEGQANTEAFF.

This clonotype turned up a few times. CDR3 DNA: TGTGCCAGCAGCACCGGAAGGAATGAGCAGTTCTTC. Its protein product is CASSTGRNEQFF. The V and J genes are TRBV6-2 or TRBV6-3 and TRBJ2-1; D is uncertain. The germline V and J ends were trimmed by 6 bases and 7 bases, with 10 bases remaining between them. The CDR3 is made up of 12 amino acids. Germline V CDR1 and CDR2: MNHEY, SVGEGT.

The rearrangement joins TRBV5-1 to TRBJ2-7; D is unclear. The CDR3 is 13 amino acids. Germline-derived CDR1 and CDR2 are SGHRS and YFSETQ. V dropped 5 bases and J dropped 0 bases, with 9 bases sitting between them. For the CDR3, the DNA is TGCGCCAGCAGTTATCAAAACTCCTACGAGCAGTACTTC. Residues: CASSYQNSYEQYF.

The V call is TRBV3-1, the J call TRBJ2-5; D possibly corresponds to TRBD2 (5 bases). With the DNA end fitting TRBJ2-7 better, the J assignment may be wrong. Per germline, CDR1 LGHDT and CDR2 YNNKEL (reference sequence). This CDR3 spans 14 amino acids. The CDR3 nucleotides read TGTGCCAGCAGCCAAGAACTAGATTACTACGAGCAGTACTTC. Its translation is CASSQELDYYEQYF.

This clonotype was found a few times. J is TRBJ2-5 and V is TRBV7-8; 8 bases agree with TRBD2. The closer fit of TRBJ2-1 to the DNA end suggests the J call may be wrong. Germline loops: CDR1 SGHVS, CDR2 FQNEAQ. The CDR3 is 14 amino acids. The CDR3 region is CASRTGTSTDEQFF. In DNA, the CDR3 is TGTGCCAGCAGGACCGGGACTAGTACCGATGAGCAGTTCTTC.

This clonotype was recorded a few times. The V call is TRBV9, the J call TRBJ2-1; TRBD2 agrees at 10 bases. V lost 1 base to trimming and J lost 7 bases; unmatched junction nucleotides: 2. Germline CDR1 and CDR2: SGDLS and YYNGEE. The CDR3 loop spans 14 amino acids. Written as DNA, the CDR3 is TGTGCCAGCAGCGTAAGCGGGGGGGCTAATGAGCAGTTCTTC. Its translation: CASSVSGGANEQFF. Full variable domain (remainder filled in from reference TRBV9 and TRBJ2-1): DSGVTQTPKHLITATGQRVTLRCSPRSGDLSVYWYQQSLDQGLQFLIQYYNGEERAKGNILERFSAQQFPDLHSELNLSSLELGDSALYFCASSVSGGANEQFFGPGTRLTVL.

V usage is TRBV4-2 and J usage is TRBJ1-3; unclear D gene. Per the germline V gene, CDR1 is LGHNA and CDR2 is YNFKEQ. The CDR3 loop spans 14 amino acids. Deletions cut 8 bases from V and 0 bases from J, with 11 bases between. DNA for the CDR3: TGTGCCAGCGCGCCTCAGGTCTCTGGAAACACCATATATTTT. It codes for CASAPQVSGNTIYF.

At least ten counts were recorded for this clonotype. The V call is TRBV29-1, the J call TRBJ2-5, with 7 nucleotides matching TRBD1. V shed 7 bases and J 7 bases; nucleotides not matched to a gene: 15. The CDR3 contains 14 residues. Germline V CDR1 and CDR2: SQVTM, ANQGSEA. The CDR3 sequence is CSAVIWDSGGTQYF. The CDR3 DNA sequence: TGCAGCGCTGTTATATGGGACAGTGGCGGGACCCAGTACTTC.

The chain carries TRBV7-9 and TRBJ2-3, with 8 bases lining up with TRBD2. The CDR3 is made up of 16 amino acids. Per the germline V gene, CDR1 is SEHNR and CDR2 is FQNEAQ (reference sequence). Trimming removed 2 bases from V and 3 bases from J; junction bases left unmatched: 7. The CDR3 DNA sequence: TGTGCCAGCAGCTTATCCGCGGCTAGCGGGACAGATACGCAGTATTTT. This gives the protein CASSLSAASGTDTQYF.

The chain couples TRBV4-3 to TRBJ2-7, with 10 nucleotides matching TRBD2. CDR3 length: 15 residues. The V segment lost 3 bases and the J segment 5 bases; nucleotides outside the gene matches: 7. Germline V gene lookup returns CDR1 LGHNA and CDR2 YSLEER. The CDR3 DNA reads as TGCGCCAGCAGCCATGAACCGGGACTAGCGAACGAGCAGTACTTC. Its translation is CASSHEPGLANEQYF.

A few counts support this clonotype. In nucleotides, the CDR3 is TGCGCCAGCAGTGAGACCAGCGGGGGGGGCTCAGATACGCAGTATTTT. As protein: CASSETSGGGSDTQYF. This rearrangement joins TRBV10-2 to TRBJ2-3, with TRBD2 identical over 10 bases. Germline loops: CDR1 WSHSY, CDR2 SAAADI. Germline trimming cut 2 bases from V and 4 bases from J; bases unmatched to any gene: 6. The CDR3 extends over 16 amino acids.

This clonotype was observed a few times. The V and J genes are TRBV20-1 and TRBJ2-7, with D perhaps matching TRBD1 (6 bases). The tail of the sequence fits TRBJ2-5 better, so the J call may be wrong. This CDR3 is 12 amino acids long. CDR1 DFQATT and CDR2 SNEGSKA come from the germline V gene (reference sequence). The CDR3 protein is CSASYREETQYF. The CDR3 DNA reads TGCAGTGCTAGTTACAGGGAAGAGACCCAGTACTTC.

J is TRBJ2-5 and V is TRBV14, with TRBD1 identical over 8 bases. V shed 2 bases, J shed 11 bases, and the junction held 13 bases outside the gene matches. This CDR3 comprises 15 residues. CDR1 is SGHDN, CDR2 FVKESK, per germline. The CDR3 loop is CASSQITGTGGVQYF. In nucleotides, the CDR3 is TGTGCCAGCAGCCAAATTACCGGGACAGGCGGAGTGCAGTACTTC.

The chain couples TRBV6-6 to TRBJ2-5; 9 positions match TRBD1. With the DNA end fitting TRBJ2-1 better, the J assignment may be wrong. CDR1 and CDR2 from the germline V gene are MNHNY and SVGAGI (reference sequence). CDR3 length: 15 amino acids. The chain's CDR3 is CASSQDRGPENEQFF. CDR3 in DNA: TGTGCCAGCAGTCAGGACAGGGGCCCGGAGAATGAGCAGTTCTTC.

This clonotype was seen a few times. This chain joins TRBV5-1 and TRBJ2-1; D call uncertain. CDR1 is SGHRS and CDR2 is YFSETQ in the germline V gene. Trimming cost V 2 bases and J 0 bases, with 12 bases left between them. The CDR3 has 16 amino acids. The CDR3 DNA is TGCGCCAGCAGCTTCCTGACTGGGATCTCCTACAATGAGCAGTTCTTC. This codes for CASSFLTGISYNEQFF. Full variable domain (missing parts from reference TRBV5-1 and TRBJ2-1): KAGVTQTPRYLIKTRGQQVTLSCSPISGHRSVSWYQQTPGQGLQFLFEYFSETQRNKGNFPGRFSGRQFSNSRSEMNVSTLELGDSALYLCASSFLTGISYNEQFFGPGTRLTVL.

This clonotype was picked up a small number of times. The chain links TRBV5-4 to TRBJ2-7; tentatively, D is TRBD1 or TRBD2 (6 bases each). The CDR3 is 16 amino acids. The germline gives CDR1 SGHNT, CDR2 YYREEE (reference sequence). V was clipped by 0 bases and J by 2 bases, with 15 bases between them. For the CDR3, the DNA is TGTGCCAGCAGCTTGGAGCAACGGGGGCCGGCCTACGAGCAGTACTTC. It is translated as CASSLEQRGPAYEQYF.

This clonotype was seen only a few times. The rearrangement joins TRBV27 to TRBJ1-2, with a possible D match to TRBD1 (6 bases). Germline loops: CDR1 MNHEY, CDR2 SMNVEV (reference sequence). CDR3 length: 13 residues. The V and J ends lost 7 bases and 8 bases respectively, with 17 bases between them. The CDR3 here is CASTHREGYGYTF. For the CDR3, the DNA is TGTGCCAGCACCCACAGGGAAGGCTACGGCTACACCTTC.

The chain links TRBV20-1 to TRBJ1-4, with no clear D. Germline V gives CDR1 DFQATT, CDR2 SNEGSKA (reference sequence). The CDR3 consists of 13 residues. V was cut by 6 bases and J by 0 bases, with 8 bases left in between. The CDR3 reads CSARIPTNEKLFF. The CDR3 nucleotides are TGCAGTGCGAGAATCCCAACTAATGAAAAACTGTTTTTT.

The V call is TRBV21-1, the J call TRBJ2-1; no check of the table's D call, TRBD2, against the DNA was made. TRBV21-1 represents a pseudogene. The CDR3 loop spans 15 amino acids. The CDR3 region has the DNA TGTGCCAGCAGCAAGGGGCGACTAGCAGCCAATGAGCAGTTCTTC. It codes for CASSKGRLAANEQFF.

This clonotype was observed a handful of times. This sequence joins TRBV12-3 or TRBV12-4 and TRBJ2-5, with 9 bases that match TRBD2. The V segment lost 5 bases and the J segment 2 bases; nucleotides outside the gene matches: 12. This CDR3 spans 17 amino acids. CDR3 amino acids: CASSTRGGLAGQETQYF. DNA for the CDR3: TGTGCCAGCAGTACCCGAGGGGGACTAGCAGGGCAAGAGACCCAGTACTTC.

This clonotype was observed a few times. The V gene is TRBV5-1, the J gene TRBJ2-6; TRBD2 might be the D (6 bases). There are 15 residues in the CDR3. CDR1 SGHRS and CDR2 YFSETQ come from the germline V gene. V was clipped by 2 bases and J by 2 bases, with 8 bases between them. CDR3 bases: TGCGCCAGCAGCTTCGGCGGGACTGGGGCCAACGTCCTGACTTTC. This encodes CASSFGGTGANVLTF.

This clonotype occurred a few times. J is TRBJ2-6 and V is TRBV12-5; D gene uncertain. Trimming took off 7 bases at V and 0 bases at J, with 7 bases between the two ends. Germline loops: CDR1 LGHNT, CDR2 FRNRAP. The CDR3 is 14 residues long. Here the CDR3 DNA reads TGTGCTAGTGCTGACATCTCTGGGGCCAACGTCCTGACTTTC. Protein: CASADISGANVLTF.

This clonotype appeared a few times. The V call is TRBV3-1, the J call TRBJ1-1; 7 bases agree with TRBD1. Per germline, CDR1 LGHDT and CDR2 YNNKEL (reference sequence). V shed 4 bases, J shed 11 bases, and the junction held 10 bases outside the gene matches. The CDR3 totals 13 residues. CDR3 sequence reads: CASSLSVTGRAFF. CDR3 sequence (DNA): TGTGCCAGCAGCCTTTCAGTGACAGGGCGGGCTTTCTTT.

The J gene is TRBJ2-1, the V gene TRBV27; TRBD1 matches at 8 bases. CDR1 MNHEY and CDR2 SMNVEV come from the germline V gene (reference sequence). The length of the CDR3 is 14 residues. The V segment lost 6 bases and the J segment 0 bases; nucleotides outside the gene matches: 1. The CDR3 region has the DNA TGTGCCAGCAGGACAGGGGTCTCCTACAATGAGCAGTTCTTC. Translation gives CASRTGVSYNEQFF.

This clonotype showed up just a few times. The gene calls are TRBV6-5 and TRBJ1-1; 12 bases align to TRBD1. The V gene's germline CDR1 is MNHEY and CDR2 SVGAGI. There are 15 residues in the CDR3. Trimming removed 4 bases from V and 1 base from J; junction bases left unmatched: 1. CDR3 sequence: CASSLGQGANTEAFF. DNA for the CDR3: TGTGCCAGCAGTTTGGGACAGGGGGCGAACACTGAAGCTTTCTTT.